This T cell receptor (beta chain) derives from a study of shared clonotypes between healthy human individuals. Deep level was the assay's run setting. TCRdb's table, derived via immunoSEQ multiplex PCR, lists solely in-frame clones and lacks some. The profile covers 470,000 or so clones, with roughly 80% appearing a single time and about an eighth taken by the ten largest. A note on this clone: Only one base separates this from a far larger clonotype, so it likely reflects a read error. This specimen includes other DNA sequences encoding the same CDR3.

CDR1 SSHAT and CDR2 FNYEAQ come from the germline V gene (reference sequence). This CDR3 region has 9 residues. The sequence derives from a middle-aged woman in good health. Some clones in this sample may be carry-over from other donors' samples. The rearrangement joins TRBV7-7 to TRBJ2-7; D gene unclear. Sequenced: PBMCs. The DNA of the CDR3 is TGTGCTAGTAGCCGCCTCTGGGTCTTC. Amino acids: CASSRLWVF.